These T cell receptor beta chains were read from a single sample in a study of response to subunit inactivated influenza vaccine. A single record per CDR3 protein comes from TCRdb applying MiXCR to the RT-PCR reads. The sample includes approximately 700,000 distinct CDR3 sequences, approximately 15% seen only once; the top ten take roughly 6.4%. The source was PBMCs from blood, collected roughly 2 weeks before vaccination. These receptors were collected from a man between 45 and 60 years old who received an inactivated influenza vaccine. Each CDR3 is given with its conserved first and last residue. The D gene is left open where the match is weak. Size values are once, few and many counts, or a class for expanded clones, and some rows have none.

length: 15
D: .
J: TRBJ2-7
size: many
V: TRBV2
CDR3: CASSNPGGREYEQYF
DNA: TGTGCCAGCAGCAACCCCGGGGGCAGGGAGTACGAGCAGTACTTC

length: 14
D: TRBD2
J: TRBJ2-5
size: few
V: TRBV3-1
CDR3: CASRDSGRRETQYF
DNA: TGTGCCAGCAGAGATAGCGGGAGGAGAGAGACCCAGTACTTC

length: 14
D: TRBD1
J: TRBJ2-1
size: many
V: TRBV6-2/TRBV6-3
CDR3: CASKGTGLYNEQFF
DNA: TGTGCCAGCAAAGGGACAGGCCTCTACAATGAGCAGTTCTTC

length: 11
D: .
J: TRBJ2-7
size: .
V: TRBV20-1
CDR3: CRVKSSYEQYF
DNA: TGCAGGGTTAAAAGCTCCTACGAGCAGTACTTC

length: 15
D: TRBD2
J: TRBJ2-5
size: many
V: TRBV10-3
CDR3: CAISSSGGAWETQYF
DNA: TGTGCCATCAGCTCTAGCGGGGGGGCTTGGGAGACCCAGTACTTC

length: 14
D: TRBD2
J: TRBJ2-5
size: many
V: TRBV5-1
CDR3: CASSLPGGRETQYF
DNA: TGCGCCAGCAGCTTGCCGGGGGGAAGAGAGACCCAGTACTTC

length: 16
D: TRBD2
J: TRBJ2-7
size: .
V: TRBV5-1
CDR3: CASSTGTSVSLYEQYF
DNA: TGCGCCAGCAGCACCGGGACTAGTGTTTCCCTCTACGAGCAGTACTTC

length: 14
D: .
J: TRBJ2-7
size: few
V: TRBV25-1
CDR3: CASGPQTGQYEQYF
DNA: TGTGCCAGCGGGCCCCAAACGGGCCAATACGAGCAGTACTTC

length: 16
D: .
J: TRBJ2-2
size: .
V: TRBV5-1
CDR3: CASSPVMAENTGELFF
DNA: TGCGCCAGCAGCCCCGTGATGGCGGAAAACACCGGGGAGCTGTTTTTT

length: 13
D: .
J: TRBJ2-7
size: .
V: TRBV12-3/TRBV12-4
CDR3: CASTPGRSYEQYF
DNA: TGTGCCAGCACCCCGGGACGGAGCTACGAGCAGTACTTC

length: 16
D: .
J: TRBJ2-2
size: few
V: TRBV3-1
CDR3: CASSPLAGSNTGELFF
DNA: TGTGCCAGCAGCCCCTTGGCAGGTTCGAACACCGGGGAGCTGTTTTTT

length: 12
D: .
J: TRBJ2-1
size: many
V: TRBV20-1
CDR3: CSARVLEYEQFF
DNA: TGCAGTGCTAGAGTATTGGAGTATGAGCAGTTCTTC

length: 20
D: .
J: TRBJ2-2
size: .
V: TRBV6-2/TRBV6-3
CDR3: CASSYGGQGGGGANTGELFF
DNA: TGTGCCAGCAGTTACGGGGGGCAGGGAGGGGGCGGGGCGAACACCGGGGAGCTGTTTTTT

length: 14
D: .
J: TRBJ1-1
size: few
V: TRBV20-1
CDR3: CSAIRGGQNTEAFF
DNA: TGCAGTGCTATAAGAGGGGGACAGAACACTGAAGCTTTCTTT

length: 14
D: TRBD1
J: TRBJ2-1
size: .
V: TRBV20-1
CDR3: CSASQGQGGNEQFF
DNA: TGCAGTGCTAGCCAGGGACAGGGGGGTAATGAGCAGTTCTTC

length: 15
D: .
J: TRBJ2-6
size: .
V: TRBV10-3
CDR3: CAISDSVSGANVLTF
DNA: TGTGCCATCAGTGATTCGGTTTCTGGGGCCAACGTCCTGACTTTC

length: 17
D: TRBD1
J: TRBJ2-2
size: few
V: TRBV9
CDR3: CASSIRSWDRGTGELFF
DNA: TGTGCCAGCAGCATAAGGAGTTGGGACAGGGGTACCGGGGAGCTGTTTTTT

length: 16
D: TRBD2
J: TRBJ2-1
size: few
V: TRBV27
CDR3: CASSLVGLAVYNEQFF
DNA: TGTGCCAGCAGTTTAGTGGGTCTAGCGGTTTACAATGAGCAGTTCTTC

length: 13
D: .
J: TRBJ1-4
size: .
V: TRBV29-1
CDR3: CSVASRTNEKLFF
DNA: TGCAGCGTAGCAAGCAGAACTAATGAAAAACTGTTTTTT

length: 14
D: .
J: TRBJ1-4
size: .
V: TRBV20-1
CDR3: CSARDIRQSEKLFF
DNA: TGCAGTGCTAGAGATATACGGCAGAGTGAAAAACTGTTTTTT

length: 15
D: .
J: TRBJ2-7
size: .
V: TRBV5-1
CDR3: CASSSDGGSSTGQYF
DNA: TGCGCCAGCAGCTCTGACGGGGGATCGTCAACGGGGCAGTACTTC

length: 15
D: .
J: TRBJ2-3
size: many
V: TRBV7-2
CDR3: CASSPVGGSTDTQYF
DNA: TGTGCCAGCAGCCCAGTCGGGGGAAGCACAGATACGCAGTATTTT

length: 13
D: TRBD1
J: TRBJ1-2
size: many
V: TRBV3-1
CDR3: CASSPGQGGGYTF
DNA: TGTGCCAGCAGCCCGGGACAGGGGGGAGGCTACACCTTC

length: 14
D: .
J: TRBJ2-2
size: .
V: TRBV18
CDR3: CASSPEFRGGELFF
DNA: TGTGCCAGCTCACCGGAATTCCGCGGCGGGGAGCTGTTTTTT

length: 15
D: .
J: TRBJ2-1
size: few
V: TRBV20-1
CDR3: CSAELDPTSAREQFF
DNA: TGCAGTGCAGAACTAGACCCAACCTCAGCCCGAGAGCAGTTCTTC

length: 15
D: .
J: TRBJ1-1
size: few
V: TRBV5-1
CDR3: CASSPNRELNTEAFF
DNA: TGCGCCAGCAGCCCTAACAGGGAACTGAACACTGAAGCTTTCTTT

length: 15
D: TRBD1
J: TRBJ1-5
size: .
V: TRBV18
CDR3: CASSLRQGEGQPQHF
DNA: TGTGCCAGCTCACTCCGGCAGGGGGAGGGTCAGCCCCAGCATTTT

length: 12
D: TRBD1
J: TRBJ1-2
size: few
V: TRBV28
CDR3: CASRDRSYGYTF
DNA: TGTGCCTCCCGGGACAGGAGTTATGGCTACACCTTC

length: 14
D: .
J: TRBJ1-3
size: .
V: TRBV12-3/TRBV12-4
CDR3: CASSLAPAGNTIYF
DNA: TGTGCCAGCAGTTTAGCGCCGGCTGGAAACACCATATATTTT

length: 16
D: TRBD2
J: TRBJ2-5
size: .
V: TRBV11-2
CDR3: CASRVLAGGPWETQYF
DNA: TGTGCCAGCAGAGTACTAGCGGGAGGGCCTTGGGAGACCCAGTACTTC

length: 15
D: TRBD1
J: TRBJ2-2
size: .
V: TRBV5-1
CDR3: CASSIRTGDTGELFF
DNA: TGCGCCAGCAGCATACGGACAGGGGACACCGGGGAGCTGTTTTTT

length: 14
D: .
J: TRBJ2-3
size: .
V: TRBV20-1
CDR3: CSPTYSGTTDTQYF
DNA: TGCAGTCCCACTTATAGCGGAACAACAGATACGCAGTATTTT

length: 13
D: .
J: TRBJ1-5
size: .
V: TRBV20-1
CDR3: CSAREQVDQPQHF
DNA: TGCAGTGCTAGAGAACAGGTTGATCAGCCCCAGCATTTT

length: 14
D: .
J: TRBJ2-2
size: .
V: TRBV6-1
CDR3: CASSEQGPRGELFF
DNA: TGTGCCAGCAGTGAACAGGGTCCCCGCGGGGAGCTGTTTTTT

length: 15
D: .
J: TRBJ1-3
size: .
V: TRBV20-1
CDR3: CSARNPNARGNTIYF
DNA: TGCAGTGCTAGAAATCCCAACGCTAGGGGAAACACCATATATTTT

length: 15
D: TRBD2
J: TRBJ2-7
size: few
V: TRBV2
CDR3: CASSPTSGISYEQYF
DNA: TGTGCCAGCAGTCCGACTAGCGGGATTTCCTACGAGCAGTACTTC

length: 15
D: TRBD1
J: TRBJ2-2
size: .
V: TRBV4-1
CDR3: CASRSGTANTGELFF
DNA: TGCGCCAGCAGGTCCGGGACAGCGAACACCGGGGAGCTGTTTTTT

length: 18
D: TRBD1
J: TRBJ1-1
size: many
V: TRBV4-2
CDR3: CASSQQKGTGGSYTEAFF
DNA: TGTGCCAGCAGCCAGCAGAAAGGGACAGGGGGTTCTTACACTGAAGCTTTCTTT

length: 15
D: TRBD2
J: TRBJ2-1
size: .
V: TRBV7-2
CDR3: CASSLNPGTSGMQIF
DNA: TGTGCCAGCAGCTTGAACCCCGGGACTAGCGGGATGCAAATCTTC

length: 21
D: .
J: TRBJ2-3
size: .
V: TRBV4-1
CDR3: CASSQDSSLGRALVVTDTQYF
DNA: TGCGCCAGCAGCCAAGACTCCTCCCTAGGTCGAGCGTTGGTTGTCACAGATACGCAGTATTTT

length: 17
D: .
J: TRBJ2-1
size: .
V: TRBV4-2
CDR3: CASSQIGFGSSYNEQFF
DNA: TGTGCCAGCAGCCAAATTGGTTTTGGGAGCTCCTACAATGAGCAGTTCTTC

length: 15
D: .
J: TRBJ1-1
size: few
V: TRBV7-2
CDR3: CASSLDAAMNTEAFF
DNA: TGTGCCAGCAGCTTAGACGCGGCCATGAACACTGAAGCTTTCTTT

length: 17
D: TRBD1
J: TRBJ1-5
size: few
V: TRBV27
CDR3: CASSDRVGVASNQPQHF
DNA: TGTGCCAGCAGCGACAGGGTCGGAGTGGCAAGCAATCAGCCCCAGCATTTT

length: 16
D: TRBD2
J: TRBJ2-2
size: many
V: TRBV27
CDR3: CASSPLAGASTGELFF
DNA: TGTGCCAGCAGCCCACTAGCGGGAGCAAGTACCGGGGAGCTGTTTTTT

length: 12
D: TRBD1
J: TRBJ2-3
size: .
V: TRBV10-3
CDR3: CAIRGTADTQYF
DNA: TGTGCCATCAGGGGGACAGCAGATACGCAGTATTTT